Listed below are T cell receptor beta chains from one sample, sequenced in a study of blood T cell repertoires in COVID-19. Here immunoSEQ multiplex PCR was the method, and the copy in TCRdb shows in-frame clones only, minus some. The sample lists roughly 400,000 clones, 85% to 90% occurring once. Sequencing input: PBMCs or T cells enriched from blood (not recorded which). Receptor source: a man aged 25 to 45 who had recovered from COVID-19. Each CDR3 is given with its conserved first and last residue. The order of the fields is V gene, D gene, clone size, J gene, CDR3 DNA, CDR3 protein. D genes are given only for firm matches. Clone size is given for some rows only: seen once, a few or many times, or a class if the clone is expanded.

>TRBV28|.|.|TRBJ1-2
TGTGCCAGCAGTTTGGGGACACCCTATGGCTACACCTTC
CASSLGTPYGYTF
>TRBV27|TRBD2|.|TRBJ2-1
TGTGCCAGCAGGGGTGGGGCGGGAGTGTACAATGAGCAGTTCTTC
CASRGGAGVYNEQFF
>TRBV9|TRBD2|.|TRBJ2-1
TGTGCCAGCAGTGGGACTAGCGGGAACAACTACAATGAGCAGTTCTTC
CASSGTSGNNYNEQFF
>TRBV5-1|TRBD1|few|TRBJ1-2
TGCGCCAGCACACAGGGGTATAGTGACTATGGCTACACCTTC
CASTQGYSDYGYTF
>TRBV12-5|TRBD1|few|TRBJ1-1
TGTGCTAGTGGTTTGGTCCAGGGGGCCCCTGAAGCTTTCTTT
CASGLVQGAPEAFF
>TRBV5-4|TRBD2|few|TRBJ2-7
TGTGCCAGCAGCCCCCCTGGACTAGATAAGCAGTACTTC
CASSPPGLDKQYF
>TRBV28|.|once|TRBJ2-2
TGTGCCAGCGCAGGACTGGGCGGGGAGCTGTTTTTT
CASAGLGGELFF
>TRBV2|.|.|TRBJ2-1
TGTGCCAGCAGTGAGCAGTATAACAATGAGCAGTTCTTC
CASSEQYNNEQFF
>TRBV2|.|.|TRBJ1-1
TGTGCCAGCAGCGCGGTTGAGGGCACTGAAGCTTTCTTT
CASSAVEGTEAFF
>TRBV7-3|TRBD1|.|TRBJ1-1
TGTGCCAGCAGCTTAACGAGGACAGGCGCCACTGAAGCTTTCTTT
CASSLTRTGATEAFF
>TRBV19|TRBD1|.|TRBJ1-1
TGTGCCAGTAGTATGTTTTGGACAGGGGACACTGAAGCTTTCTTT
CASSMFWTGDTEAFF
>TRBV19|.|.|TRBJ2-7
TGTGCCAGCGACGAATGGGACAAGTCCTACGAGCAGTACTTC
CASDEWDKSYEQYF
>TRBV2|TRBD2|.|TRBJ2-1
TGTGCCAGCAGAGAAACTAGCGGGAGGGCCTATGAGCAGTTCTTC
CASRETSGRAYEQFF
>TRBV19|.|.|TRBJ2-2
TGTGCCAGTAGTTTTGGACAGACCACCGGGGAGCTGTTTTTT
CASSFGQTTGELFF
>TRBV28|.|.|TRBJ1-6
TGTGCCAGCAGTTTCAGGCCGAGAAATTCACCCCTCCACTTT
CASSFRPRNSPLHF
>TRBV12-5|.|few|TRBJ2-5
TGTGCTAGTGGTCTGAGGCGGGAGACCCAGTACTTC
CASGLRRETQYF
>TRBV19|TRBD1|.|TRBJ1-5
TGTGCCAGTAGTATCAGGACAGGGGGCACGATTAGCAATCAGCCCCAGCATTTT
CASSIRTGGTISNQPQHF
>TRBV5-4|TRBD1|.|TRBJ2-2
TGTGCCAGCAGCCCGGGACAGGGGAGCACCGGGGAGCTGTTTTTT
CASSPGQGSTGELFF
>TRBV7-3|.|few|TRBJ1-1
TGTGCCAGCAGCCCAATAGGCCTCGGCGGCACTGAAGCTTTCTTT
CASSPIGLGGTEAFF
>TRBV12-5|TRBD2|.|TRBJ2-1
TGTGCTAGTGGTTTGTCATCGACTAGCGGGTCATACAATGAGCAGTTCTTC
CASGLSSTSGSYNEQFF
>TRBV9|.|.|TRBJ2-2
TGTGCCAGCAGCGTAGTCGGGGGCACCGGGGAGCTGTTTTTT
CASSVVGGTGELFF
>TRBV5-1|TRBD1|.|TRBJ2-5
TGCGCCAGCAGCCGCCTAATGGACAGGGGGCTAAGTGAGACCCAGTACTTC
CASSRLMDRGLSETQYF
>TRBV24-1|.|few|TRBJ2-1
TGTGCCACCAGTGATACCAACAGGAATGAGCAGTTCTTC
CATSDTNRNEQFF
>TRBV28|.|.|TRBJ2-7
TGTGCCGTCCAGGGTGACTCCTACGAGCAGTACTTC
CAVQGDSYEQYF
>TRBV28|TRBD2|.|TRBJ2-3
TGTGCCAGCACCCCCTCCGGGACTAGCGGCACAGATACGCAGTATTTT
CASTPSGTSGTDTQYF
>TRBV3-1/TRBV3-2|.|few|TRBJ1-6
TGTGCCAGCAGCCGTGTGTGGCAGGGGAATTCACCCCTCCACTTT
CASSRVWQGNSPLHF
>TRBV14|.|.|TRBJ1-6
TGTGCCAGCCGTTCGGGAGGCACCTATAATTCACCCCTCCACTTT
CASRSGGTYNSPLHF
>TRBV5-1|TRBD2|.|TRBJ2-4
TGCGCCAGCAGCTTGGTGACGGAGCGGGGGGATAAGTACTTC
CASSLVTERGDKYF
>TRBV10-3|TRBD1|.|TRBJ1-6
TGTGCCATCAGTGAAGCCGGGACAGGGGTTTCACCCCTCCACTTT
CAISEAGTGVSPLHF
>TRBV16|.|.|TRBJ2-7
TGTGCCAGCAGCCAATCGAAAGCGGGCGAGCAGTACTTC
CASSQSKAGEQYF
>TRBV11-2|TRBD2|.|TRBJ2-1
TGTGCCAGCAGCTTAGAGGGGATAGCGGGTTACAATGAGCAGTTCTTC
CASSLEGIAGYNEQFF
>TRBV3-1/TRBV3-2|.|.|TRBJ1-1
TGTGCCAGCAGCCAGGGCCGCGCTTATGAAGCTTTCTTT
CASSQGRAYEAFF